Described below is a single TCR beta chain sequence and its context. These data belong to a study of blood T cells in healthy people across ages. Using a J-beta primer mix together with a sample-barcoded 5' primer, a second PCR was run for about 6 to 12 cycles. In TCRdb, the 5' RACE reads were re-called with MiXCR into one record per CDR3 protein. The sample records more than 1,000,000 distinct CDR3 sequences, roughly 24% being singletons. The V gene end was trimmed by 2 bases and the J gene end by 5 bases; junction bases not matched to a gene: 8. The CDR3 runs 15 residues. The germline CDR1 and CDR2 sequences are MNHEY and SVGAGI. The same data also went into a second study, on T cells of mothers and their children.

This chain links TRBV6-5 with TRBJ2-7; 8 positions agree with TRBD2. The origin of this receptor is a girl aged 2-10 years in good health. The specimen sequenced was blood. The CDR3 region is CASSYKAGDRDEQYF. The CDR3 coding sequence is TGTGCCAGCAGTTACAAAGCGGGAGATAGGGACGAGCAGTACTTC.